This T cell receptor (beta chain) is from a study of blood T cell repertoires in COVID-19. Looking at the study overall: Sources were T cells, B-cell-depleted T cells, or PBMCs; the material itself was cDNA or gDNA.

Germline lookup yields CDR1 KGHSH and CDR2 LQKENI. The CDR3 is 15 amino acids. V lost 3 bases to trimming and J lost 0 bases, with 8 bases between them. Under the authors' procedure: Reference gene primer amplification gave estimated nucleated cell counts. The protocol was immunoSEQ multiplex PCR, while the TCRdb copy is restricted to in-frame clones and leaves out a portion. D and trimming come from the DNA, and the V and J calls and clone size come from that table. The profile shows 120,000 or so clones, less than 90% of them singletons. This sequence was found in a man aged 65 to 85 with acute or convalescent COVID-19. The chain is built from TRBV18 and TRBJ2-2; D gene ambiguous. Sequencing input: peripheral blood. For the CDR3, the DNA is TGTGCCAGCTCACCGCTCAGGTCGAACACCGGGGAGCTGTTTTTT. It codes for CASSPLRSNTGELFF.